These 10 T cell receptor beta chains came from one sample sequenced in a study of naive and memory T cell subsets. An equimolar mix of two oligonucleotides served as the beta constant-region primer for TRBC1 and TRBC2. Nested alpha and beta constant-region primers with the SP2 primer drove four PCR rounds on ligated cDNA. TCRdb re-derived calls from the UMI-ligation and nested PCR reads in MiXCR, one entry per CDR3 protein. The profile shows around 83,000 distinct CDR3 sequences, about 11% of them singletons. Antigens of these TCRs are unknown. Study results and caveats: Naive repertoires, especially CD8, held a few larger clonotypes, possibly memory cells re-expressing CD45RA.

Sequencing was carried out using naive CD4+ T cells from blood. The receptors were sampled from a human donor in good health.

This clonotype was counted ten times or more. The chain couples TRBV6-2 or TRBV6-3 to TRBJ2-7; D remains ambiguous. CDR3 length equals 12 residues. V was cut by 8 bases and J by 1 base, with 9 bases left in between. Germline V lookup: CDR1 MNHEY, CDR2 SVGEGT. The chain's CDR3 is CASRTQSYEQYF. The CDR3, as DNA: TGTGCCAGCCGGACGCAATCCTACGAGCAGTACTTC.

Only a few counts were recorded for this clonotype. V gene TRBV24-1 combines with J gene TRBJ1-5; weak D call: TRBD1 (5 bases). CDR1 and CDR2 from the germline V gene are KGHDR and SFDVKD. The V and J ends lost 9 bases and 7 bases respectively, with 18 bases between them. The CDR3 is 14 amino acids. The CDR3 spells CATQGMGEVQPQHF. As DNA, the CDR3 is TGTGCCACCCAAGGGATGGGGGAAGTACAGCCCCAGCATTTT.

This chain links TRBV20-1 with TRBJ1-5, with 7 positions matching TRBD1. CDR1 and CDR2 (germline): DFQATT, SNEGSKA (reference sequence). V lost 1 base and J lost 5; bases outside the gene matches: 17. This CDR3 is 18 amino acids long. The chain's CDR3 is CSARGWPPGQYGDQPQHF. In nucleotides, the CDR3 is TGCAGTGCTAGAGGGTGGCCCCCGGGACAGTACGGTGATCAGCCCCAGCATTTT.

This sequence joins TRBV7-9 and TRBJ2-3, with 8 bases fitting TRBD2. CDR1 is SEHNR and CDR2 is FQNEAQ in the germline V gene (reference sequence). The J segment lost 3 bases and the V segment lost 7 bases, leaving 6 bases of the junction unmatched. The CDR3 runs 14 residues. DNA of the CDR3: TGTGCCAGCATTGATAGCGGGGCTACAGATACGCAGTATTTT. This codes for CASIDSGATDTQYF.

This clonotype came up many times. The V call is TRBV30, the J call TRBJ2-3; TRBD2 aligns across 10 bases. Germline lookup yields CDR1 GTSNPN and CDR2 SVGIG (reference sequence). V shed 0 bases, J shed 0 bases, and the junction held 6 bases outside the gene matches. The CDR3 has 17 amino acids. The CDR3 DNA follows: TGTGCCTGGAGTGTACAAAGGACTAGCGGAAGCACAGATACGCAGTATTTT. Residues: CAWSVQRTSGSTDTQYF. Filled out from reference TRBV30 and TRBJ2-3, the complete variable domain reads SQTIHQWPATLVQPVGSPLSLECTVEGTSNPNLYWYRQAAGRGLQLLFYSVGIGQISSEVPQNLSASRPQDRQFILSSKKLLLSDSGFYLCAWSVQRTSGSTDTQYFGPGTRLTVL.

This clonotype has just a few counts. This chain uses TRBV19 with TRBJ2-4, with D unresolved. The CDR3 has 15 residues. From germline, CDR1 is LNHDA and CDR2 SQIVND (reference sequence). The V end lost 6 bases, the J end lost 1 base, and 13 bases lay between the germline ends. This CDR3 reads CASRLEIGAKNIQYF. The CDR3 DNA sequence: TGTGCCAGTAGGTTGGAGATCGGCGCCAAAAACATTCAGTACTTC.

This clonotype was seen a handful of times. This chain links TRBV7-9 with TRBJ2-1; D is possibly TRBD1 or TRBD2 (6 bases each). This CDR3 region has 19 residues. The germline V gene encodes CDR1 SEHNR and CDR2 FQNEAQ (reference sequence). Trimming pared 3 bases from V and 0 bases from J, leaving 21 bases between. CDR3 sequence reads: CASSFGTSSTGGSYNEQFF. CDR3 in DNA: TGTGCCAGCAGCTTCGGGACATCGTCCACCGGGGGCTCCTACAATGAGCAGTTCTTC. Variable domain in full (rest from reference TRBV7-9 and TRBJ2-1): DTGVSQNPRHKITKRGQNVTFRCDPISEHNRLYWYRQTLGQGPEFLTYFQNEAQLEKSRLLSDRFSAERPKGSFSTLEIQRTEQGDSAMYLCASSFGTSSTGGSYNEQFFGPGTRLTVL.

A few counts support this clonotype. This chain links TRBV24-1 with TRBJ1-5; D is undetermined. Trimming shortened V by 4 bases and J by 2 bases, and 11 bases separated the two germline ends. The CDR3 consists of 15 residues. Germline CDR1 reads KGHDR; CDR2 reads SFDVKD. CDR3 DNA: TGTGCCACCAGTGACCCCGGGGAGGGCAATCAGCCCCAGCATTTT. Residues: CATSDPGEGNQPQHF.

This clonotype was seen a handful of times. The CDR3: CASSSPRATNEKLFF. CDR3 DNA: TGTGCCAGCAGTTCCCCCAGGGCAACTAATGAAAAACTGTTTTTT. V is TRBV6-6 and J is TRBJ1-4, with a tentative D call TRBD1 (5 bases). The V end lost 4 bases, the J end lost 0 bases, and 9 bases lay between the germline ends. Germline-derived CDR1 and CDR2 are MNHNY and SVGAGI (reference sequence). The CDR3 covers 15 residues.

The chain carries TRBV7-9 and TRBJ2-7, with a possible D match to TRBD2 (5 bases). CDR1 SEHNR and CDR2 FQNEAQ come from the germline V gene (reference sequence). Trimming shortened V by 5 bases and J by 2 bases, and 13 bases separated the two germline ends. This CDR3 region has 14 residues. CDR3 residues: CASSPRDGTYEQYF. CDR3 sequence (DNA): TGTGCCAGCAGCCCCCGGGATGGTACCTACGAGCAGTACTTC.